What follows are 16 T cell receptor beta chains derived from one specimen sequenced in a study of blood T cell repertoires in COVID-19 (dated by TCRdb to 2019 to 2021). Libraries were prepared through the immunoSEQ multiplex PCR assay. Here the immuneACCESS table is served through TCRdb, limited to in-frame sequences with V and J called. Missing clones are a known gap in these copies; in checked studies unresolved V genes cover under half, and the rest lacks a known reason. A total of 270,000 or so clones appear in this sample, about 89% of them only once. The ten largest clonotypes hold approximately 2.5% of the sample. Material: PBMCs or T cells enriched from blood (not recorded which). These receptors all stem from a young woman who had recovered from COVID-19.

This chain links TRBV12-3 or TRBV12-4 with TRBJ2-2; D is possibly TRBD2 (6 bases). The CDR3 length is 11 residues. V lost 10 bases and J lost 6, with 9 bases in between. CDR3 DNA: TGTGCCAACCGGAGGGCCGGGGAGCTGTTTTTT. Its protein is CANRRAGELFF.

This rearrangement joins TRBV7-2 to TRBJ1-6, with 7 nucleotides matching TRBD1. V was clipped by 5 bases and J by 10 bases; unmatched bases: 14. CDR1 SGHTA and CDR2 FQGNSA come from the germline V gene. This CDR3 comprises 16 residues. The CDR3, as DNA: TGTGCCAGCAGCCCTCGAGGTAGAACAGGGGAATCACCCCTCCACTTT. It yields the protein CASSPRGRTGESPLHF.

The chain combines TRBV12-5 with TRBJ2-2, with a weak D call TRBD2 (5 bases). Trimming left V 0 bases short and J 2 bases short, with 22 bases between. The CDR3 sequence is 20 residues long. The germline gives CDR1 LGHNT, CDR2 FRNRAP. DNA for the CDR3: TGTGCTAGTGGTTTGGTAGGGCGAGGGATCTTTCGGGAAAACACCGGGGAGCTGTTTTTT. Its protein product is CASGLVGRGIFRENTGELFF. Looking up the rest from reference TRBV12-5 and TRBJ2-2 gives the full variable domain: DARVTQTPRHKVTEMGQEVTMRCQPILGHNTVFWYRQTMMQGLELLAYFRNRAPLDDSGMPKDRFSAEMPDATLATLKIQPSEPRDSAVYFCASGLVGRGIFRENTGELFFGEGSRLTVL.

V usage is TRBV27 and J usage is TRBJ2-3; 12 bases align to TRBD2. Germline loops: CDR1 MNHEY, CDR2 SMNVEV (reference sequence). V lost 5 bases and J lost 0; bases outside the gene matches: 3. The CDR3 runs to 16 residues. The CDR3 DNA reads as TGTGCCAGCAGTCTCCTAGCGGGAGGGAGCACAGATACGCAGTATTTT. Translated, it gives CASSLLAGGSTDTQYF.

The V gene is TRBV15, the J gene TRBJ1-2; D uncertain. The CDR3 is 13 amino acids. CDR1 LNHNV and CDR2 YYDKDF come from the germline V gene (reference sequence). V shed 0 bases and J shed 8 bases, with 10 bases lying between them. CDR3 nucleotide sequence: TGTGCCACCAGCAGAGATGGCGGATTCGGCTACACCTTC. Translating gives CATSRDGGFGYTF.

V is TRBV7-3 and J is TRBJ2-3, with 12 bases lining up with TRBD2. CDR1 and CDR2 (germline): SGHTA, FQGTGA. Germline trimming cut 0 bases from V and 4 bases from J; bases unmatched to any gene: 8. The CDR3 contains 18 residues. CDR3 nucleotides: TGTGCCAGCAGCTTAACGGGACTAGCGGGCACAAGGGCAGATACGCAGTATTTT. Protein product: CASSLTGLAGTRADTQYF.

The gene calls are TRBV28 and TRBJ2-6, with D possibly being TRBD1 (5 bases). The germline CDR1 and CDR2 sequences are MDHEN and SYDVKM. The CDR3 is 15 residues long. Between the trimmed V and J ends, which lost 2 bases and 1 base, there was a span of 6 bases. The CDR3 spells CASSLQGSGANVLTF. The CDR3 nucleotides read TGTGCCAGCAGTTTACAGGGATCTGGGGCCAACGTCCTGACTTTC.

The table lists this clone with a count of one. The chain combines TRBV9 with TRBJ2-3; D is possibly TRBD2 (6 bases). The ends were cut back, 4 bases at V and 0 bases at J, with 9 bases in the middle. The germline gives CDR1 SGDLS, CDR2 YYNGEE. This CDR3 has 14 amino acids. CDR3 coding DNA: TGTGCCAGCAGCCTCGGGACTAGCACAGATACGCAGTATTTT. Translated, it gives CASSLGTSTDTQYF.

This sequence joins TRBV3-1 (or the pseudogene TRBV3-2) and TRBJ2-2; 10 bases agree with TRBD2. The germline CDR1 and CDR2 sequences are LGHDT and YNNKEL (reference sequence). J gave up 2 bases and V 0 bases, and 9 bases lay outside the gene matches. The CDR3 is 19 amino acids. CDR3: CASSQDWVVAGGNTGELFF. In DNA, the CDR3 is TGTGCCAGCAGCCAAGACTGGGTGGTAGCGGGGGGTAACACCGGGGAGCTGTTTTTT.

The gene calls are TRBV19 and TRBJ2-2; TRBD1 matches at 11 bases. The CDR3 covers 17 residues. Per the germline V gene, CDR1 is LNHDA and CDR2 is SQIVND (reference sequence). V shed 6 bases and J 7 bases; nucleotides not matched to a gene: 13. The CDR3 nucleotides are TGTGCCAGTAGCCGTTTATCCGGGACAGGGGGTATCGGGGAGCTGTTTTTT. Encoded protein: CASSRLSGTGGIGELFF.

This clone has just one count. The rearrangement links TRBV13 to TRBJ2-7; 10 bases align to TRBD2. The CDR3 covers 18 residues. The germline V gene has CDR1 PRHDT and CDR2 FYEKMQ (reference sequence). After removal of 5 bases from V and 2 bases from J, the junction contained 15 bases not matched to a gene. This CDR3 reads CASSTRTSGEWGTYEQYF. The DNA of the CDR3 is TGTGCCAGCAGCACCCGAACTAGCGGGGAGTGGGGGACCTACGAGCAGTACTTC.

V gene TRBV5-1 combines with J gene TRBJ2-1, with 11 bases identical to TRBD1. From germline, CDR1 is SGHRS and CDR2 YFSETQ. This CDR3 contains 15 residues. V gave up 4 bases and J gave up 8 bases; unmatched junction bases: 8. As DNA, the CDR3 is TGCGCCAGCAGCCTCGGACAGGGGGCAGGCGATGAGCAGTTCTTC. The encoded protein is CASSLGQGAGDEQFF.

The CDR3 nucleotides read TGCAGTGCTCCGGACTACACTGAAGCTTTCTTT. Protein product: CSAPDYTEAFF. The chain carries TRBV20-1 and TRBJ1-1, with D unresolved. The CDR3 totals 11 residues. The V gene's germline CDR1 is DFQATT and CDR2 SNEGSKA (reference sequence). The V end lost 5 bases, the J end lost 3 bases, and 7 bases lay between the germline ends.

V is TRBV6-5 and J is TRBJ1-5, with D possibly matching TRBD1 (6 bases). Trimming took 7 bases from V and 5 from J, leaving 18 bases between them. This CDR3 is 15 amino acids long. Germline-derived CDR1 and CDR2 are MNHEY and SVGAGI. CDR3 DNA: TGTGCCAGCACCCCGCCGGGGGGCGACTATCAGCCCCAGCATTTT. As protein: CASTPPGGDYQPQHF.

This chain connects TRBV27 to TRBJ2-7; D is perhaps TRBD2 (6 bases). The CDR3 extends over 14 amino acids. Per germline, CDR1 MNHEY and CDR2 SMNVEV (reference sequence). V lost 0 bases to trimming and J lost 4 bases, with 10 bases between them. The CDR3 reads CASSLSLAEYEQYF. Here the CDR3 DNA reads TGTGCCAGCAGTTTATCACTAGCTGAGTACGAGCAGTACTTC.

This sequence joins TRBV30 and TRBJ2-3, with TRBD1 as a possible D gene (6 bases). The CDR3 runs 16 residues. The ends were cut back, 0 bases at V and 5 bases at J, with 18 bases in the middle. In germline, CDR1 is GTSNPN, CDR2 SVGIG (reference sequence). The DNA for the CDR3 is TGTGCCTGGAGTGTACTAGGGGCAGGGGACGGAGATACGCAGTATTTT. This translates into CAWSVLGAGDGDTQYF.